Listed below are T cell receptor beta chains from one sample, sequenced in a study of blood T cell repertoires in COVID-19. Sequenced by immunoSEQ multiplex PCR; TCRdb stores in-frame clones only, minus some. The profile covers approximately 68,000 clones, with 80% to 85% appearing a single time and 9.2% taken by the ten largest. Sequencing was done on a sample of peripheral blood. These receptors all stem from a human donor in a cohort sampled during active COVID-19. Each CDR3 is given with its conserved first and last residue. Fields, in order: V gene, clone size, D gene, J gene, CDR3 DNA, CDR3 protein. The D gene is left open where the match is weak. Clone sizes are given selectively: once, few, many, or a class where the clone is expanded.

V: TRBV6-5
size: once
D: NA
J: TRBJ2-1
DNA: TGTGCCAGCAGTTACGATAGCGGCAATGAGCAGTTCTTC
CDR3: CASSYDSGNEQFF

V: TRBV30
size: NA
D: NA
J: TRBJ2-1
DNA: TGTGCCTGGAGTGTAGATGGGGGCGCGGGCTACAATGAGCAGTTCTTC
CDR3: CAWSVDGGAGYNEQFF

V: TRBV7-2
size: NA
D: TRBD2
J: TRBJ2-1
DNA: TGTGCCAGCAGCAGTTCGGGGGGAGCCTACAATGAGCAGTTCTTC
CDR3: CASSSSGGAYNEQFF

V: TRBV7-9
size: NA
D: NA
J: TRBJ1-1
DNA: TGTGCCAGCAGCTTAGGGCAGATCACTGAAGCTTTCTTT
CDR3: CASSLGQITEAFF

V: TRBV28
size: NA
D: NA
J: TRBJ1-6
DNA: TGTGCCAGCAGTTTATGGGGGGGAACCCCCAAATGGTCCCTCCACTTT
CDR3: CASSLWGGTPKWSLHF

V: TRBV3-1/TRBV3-2
size: NA
D: NA
J: TRBJ2-2
DNA: TGTGCCAGCAGCCAAATAAGCGGCGCCGGGGAGCTGTTTTTT
CDR3: CASSQISGAGELFF

V: TRBV12-3/TRBV12-4
size: NA
D: TRBD2
J: TRBJ2-7
DNA: TGTGCCAGCAGCTCCCCGGGGGGCGAGCAGTACTTC
CDR3: CASSSPGGEQYF

V: TRBV28
size: NA
D: TRBD1
J: TRBJ1-5
DNA: TGTGCCAGCAGCCCCGGGACAGGGGGCGGCCAGCCCCAGCATTTT
CDR3: CASSPGTGGGQPQHF

V: TRBV7-3
size: NA
D: TRBD1
J: TRBJ2-3
DNA: TGTGCCAGCAGCAACCCCGGGACAGGGGGGGACACAGATACGCAGTATTTT
CDR3: CASSNPGTGGDTDTQYF

V: TRBV28
size: once
D: TRBD1
J: TRBJ2-7
DNA: TGTGCCAGCAGACACGGACAGGCCTACGAGCAGTACTTC
CDR3: CASRHGQAYEQYF

V: TRBV28
size: NA
D: TRBD2
J: TRBJ2-4
DNA: TGTGCCAGCAGAACCCTAGCGGGAGTCGGAGCCAAAAACATTCAGTACTTC
CDR3: CASRTLAGVGAKNIQYF

V: TRBV10-1
size: NA
D: NA
J: TRBJ1-1
DNA: TGCGCCAGCAGCCCCCGGGTGAACACTGAAGCTTTCTTT
CDR3: CASSPRVNTEAFF

V: TRBV24-1
size: NA
D: TRBD1
J: TRBJ1-5
DNA: TGTGCCACCAGCGCCGGGACAGGGAATGGTCAGCCCCAGCATTTT
CDR3: CATSAGTGNGQPQHF

V: TRBV2
size: NA
D: TRBD1
J: TRBJ1-1
DNA: TGTGCCAGCAGGGGGCAGGGGGGCACTGAAGCTTTCTTT
CDR3: CASRGQGGTEAFF

V: TRBV6-1
size: NA
D: TRBD1
J: TRBJ2-7
DNA: TGTGCCAGCAGTGAAGCATGGGACAGAGCCTACGAGCAGTACTTC
CDR3: CASSEAWDRAYEQYF

V: TRBV5-8
size: NA
D: NA
J: TRBJ2-7
DNA: TGTGCCAGCAGCTTCATCTACGAGCAGTACTTC
CDR3: CASSFIYEQYF

V: TRBV3-1/TRBV3-2
size: NA
D: NA
J: TRBJ1-4
DNA: TGTGCCAGCAGCCAAGAGCCTTGGGGCGAGCCATGGAGTGAAAAACTGTTTTTT
CDR3: CASSQEPWGEPWSEKLFF

V: TRBV28
size: NA
D: NA
J: TRBJ2-1
DNA: TGTGCCAGCAGTTCGGGCGCGGGTCCCACCTACAATGAGCAGTTCTTC
CDR3: CASSSGAGPTYNEQFF

V: TRBV7-8
size: NA
D: NA
J: TRBJ2-7
DNA: TGTGCCAGCAGCTTAGCGACGGGCGAGCAGTACTTC
CDR3: CASSLATGEQYF

V: TRBV5-1
size: NA
D: TRBD2
J: TRBJ2-7
DNA: TGCGCCAGCAGCTTGTCCACAGCGGGATTCAACGAGCAGTACTTC
CDR3: CASSLSTAGFNEQYF

V: TRBV29-1
size: NA
D: NA
J: TRBJ1-1
DNA: TGCAGCGCCCCGGGGGGAGGGAAGATGAACACTGAAGCTTTCTTT
CDR3: CSAPGGGKMNTEAFF

V: TRBV7-9
size: once
D: NA
J: TRBJ2-1
DNA: TGTGCCAGCAGTCATAGTGTAGGACAGACTCACAATGAGCAGTTCTTC
CDR3: CASSHSVGQTHNEQFF

V: TRBV28
size: NA
D: NA
J: TRBJ1-2
DNA: TGTGCCAGCAGTCCAGCGGGTGGTTTTTGGGCCACAGCTCCCAGAGGCTACACCTTC
CDR3: CASSPAGGFWATAPRGYTF

V: TRBV30
size: NA
D: TRBD2
J: TRBJ2-3
DNA: TGTGCCTGGAGTGTAGGGCTAGCGGGAGGCACAGATACGCAGTATTTT
CDR3: CAWSVGLAGGTDTQYF